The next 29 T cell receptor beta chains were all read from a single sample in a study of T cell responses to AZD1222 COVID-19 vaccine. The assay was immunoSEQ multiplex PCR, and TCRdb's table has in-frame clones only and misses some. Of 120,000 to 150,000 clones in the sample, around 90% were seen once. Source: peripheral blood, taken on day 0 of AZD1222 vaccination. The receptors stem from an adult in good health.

CDR3 sequence reads: CASSSSSAGLSTDTQYF. CDR3 sequence (DNA): TGTGCCAGCAGCTCCTCCTCAGCGGGCCTAAGCACAGATACGCAGTATTTT. The gene calls are TRBV13 and TRBJ2-3; weak D call: TRBD2 (6 bases). V was shortened by 4 bases and J by 0 bases, with 17 bases between the two germline ends. The CDR3 covers 17 residues. Germline CDR1 is PRHDT and CDR2 is FYEKMQ (reference sequence). Variable domain in full (rest from reference TRBV13 and TRBJ2-3): AAGVIQSPRHLIKEKRETATLKCYPIPRHDTVYWYQQGPGQDPQFLISFYEKMQSDKGSIPDRFSAQQFSDYHSELNMSSLELGDSALYFCASSSSSAGLSTDTQYFGPGTRLTVL.

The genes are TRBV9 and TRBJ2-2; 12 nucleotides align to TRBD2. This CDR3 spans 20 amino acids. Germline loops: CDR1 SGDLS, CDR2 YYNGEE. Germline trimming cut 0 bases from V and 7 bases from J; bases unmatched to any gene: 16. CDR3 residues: CASSVATAGRLAGAIGELFF. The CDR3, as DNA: TGTGCCAGCAGCGTAGCGACGGCGGGGAGACTAGCGGGAGCCATCGGGGAGCTGTTTTTT.

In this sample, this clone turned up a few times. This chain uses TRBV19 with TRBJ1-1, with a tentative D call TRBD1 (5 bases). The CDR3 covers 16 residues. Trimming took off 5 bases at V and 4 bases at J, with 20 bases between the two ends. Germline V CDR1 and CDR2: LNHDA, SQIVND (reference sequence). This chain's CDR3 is CASSPPAGWGGTEAFF. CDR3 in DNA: TGTGCCAGTAGTCCGCCCGCAGGGTGGGGAGGCACTGAAGCTTTCTTT.

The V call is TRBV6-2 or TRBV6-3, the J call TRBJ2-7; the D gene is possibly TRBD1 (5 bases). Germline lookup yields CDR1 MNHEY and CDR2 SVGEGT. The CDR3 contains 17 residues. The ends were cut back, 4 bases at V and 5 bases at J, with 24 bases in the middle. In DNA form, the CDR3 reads TGTGCCAGCAGTTCCTTACCCCTGACAGCCCAATGGCACGAGCAGTACTTC. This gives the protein CASSSLPLTAQWHEQYF.

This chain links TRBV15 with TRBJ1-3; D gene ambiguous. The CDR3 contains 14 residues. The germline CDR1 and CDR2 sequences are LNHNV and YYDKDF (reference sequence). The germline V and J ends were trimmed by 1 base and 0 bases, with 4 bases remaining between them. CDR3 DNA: TGTGCCACCAGCAGAGCTGTCTCTGGAAACACCATATATTTT. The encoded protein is CATSRAVSGNTIYF.

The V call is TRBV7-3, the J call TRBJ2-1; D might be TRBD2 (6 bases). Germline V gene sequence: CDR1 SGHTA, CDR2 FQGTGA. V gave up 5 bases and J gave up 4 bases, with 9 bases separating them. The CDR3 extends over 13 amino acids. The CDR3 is CASSTGTYNEQFF. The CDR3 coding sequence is TGTGCCAGCAGCACCGGGACTTACAATGAGCAGTTCTTC.

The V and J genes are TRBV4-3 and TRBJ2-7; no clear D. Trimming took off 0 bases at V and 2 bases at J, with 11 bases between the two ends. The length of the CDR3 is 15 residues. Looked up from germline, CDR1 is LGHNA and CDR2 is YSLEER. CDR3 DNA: TGCGCCAGCAGCCAAGACTACCTTAATGCCTACGAGCAGTACTTC. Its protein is CASSQDYLNAYEQYF.

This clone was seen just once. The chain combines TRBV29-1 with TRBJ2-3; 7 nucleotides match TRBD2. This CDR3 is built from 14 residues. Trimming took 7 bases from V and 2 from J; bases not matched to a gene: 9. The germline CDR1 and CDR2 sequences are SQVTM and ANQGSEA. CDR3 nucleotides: TGCAGCGCCGACAGCGGGACCCACACAGATACGCAGTATTTT. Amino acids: CSADSGTHTDTQYF.

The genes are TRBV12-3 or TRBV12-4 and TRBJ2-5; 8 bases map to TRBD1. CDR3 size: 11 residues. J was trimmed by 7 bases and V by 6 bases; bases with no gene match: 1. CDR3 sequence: CASSRGRTQYF. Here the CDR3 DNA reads TGTGCCAGCAGCAGGGGGCGGACCCAGTACTTC.

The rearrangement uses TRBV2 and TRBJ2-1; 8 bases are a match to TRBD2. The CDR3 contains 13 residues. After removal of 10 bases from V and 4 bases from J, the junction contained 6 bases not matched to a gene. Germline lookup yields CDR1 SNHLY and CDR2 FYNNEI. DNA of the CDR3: TGTGCCACCAACCAGCGGGAGTACAATGAGCAGTTCTTC. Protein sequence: CATNQREYNEQFF. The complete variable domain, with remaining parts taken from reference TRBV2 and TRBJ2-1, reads EPEVTQTPSHQVTQMGQEVILRCVPISNHLYFYWYRQILGQKVEFLVSFYNNEISEKSEIFDDQFSVERPDGSNFTLKIRSTKLEDSAMYFCATNQREYNEQFFGPGTRLTVL.

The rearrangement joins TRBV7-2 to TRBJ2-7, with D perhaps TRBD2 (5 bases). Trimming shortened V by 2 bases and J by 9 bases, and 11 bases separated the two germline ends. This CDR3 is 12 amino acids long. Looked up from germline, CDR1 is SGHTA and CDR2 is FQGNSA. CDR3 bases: TGTGCCAGCAGCTTAAGCCTAGCACGGCAGTACTTC. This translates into CASSLSLARQYF.

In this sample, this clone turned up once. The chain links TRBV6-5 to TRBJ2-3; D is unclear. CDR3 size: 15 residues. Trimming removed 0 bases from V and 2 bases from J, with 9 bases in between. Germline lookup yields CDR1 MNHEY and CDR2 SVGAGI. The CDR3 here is CASSYSNPNTDTQYF. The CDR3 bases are TGTGCCAGCAGTTACTCGAACCCGAACACAGATACGCAGTATTTT.

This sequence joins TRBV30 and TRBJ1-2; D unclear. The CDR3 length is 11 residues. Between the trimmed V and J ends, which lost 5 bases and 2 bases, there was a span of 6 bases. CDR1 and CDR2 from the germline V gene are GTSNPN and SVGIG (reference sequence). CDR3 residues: CAWGENYGYTF. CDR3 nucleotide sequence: TGTGCCTGGGGGGAGAACTATGGCTACACCTTC.

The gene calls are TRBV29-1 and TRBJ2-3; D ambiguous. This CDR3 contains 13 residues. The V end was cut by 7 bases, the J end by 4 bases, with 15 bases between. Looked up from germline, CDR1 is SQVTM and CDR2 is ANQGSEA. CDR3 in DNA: TGCAGCGGGAGAATCCACCTCGCAGATACGCAGTATTTT. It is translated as CSGRIHLADTQYF.

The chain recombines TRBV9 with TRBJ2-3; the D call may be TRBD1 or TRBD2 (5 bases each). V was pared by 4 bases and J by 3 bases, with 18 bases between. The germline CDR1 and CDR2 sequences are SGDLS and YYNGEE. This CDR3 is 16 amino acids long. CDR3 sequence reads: CASSSTGTPGTDTQYF. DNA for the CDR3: TGTGCCAGCAGCTCAACGGGGACCCCAGGGACAGATACGCAGTATTTT. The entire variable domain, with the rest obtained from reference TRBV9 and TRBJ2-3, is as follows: DSGVTQTPKHLITATGQRVTLRCSPRSGDLSVYWYQQSLDQGLQFLIQYYNGEERAKGNILERFSAQQFPDLHSELNLSSLELGDSALYFCASSSTGTPGTDTQYFGPGTRLTVL.

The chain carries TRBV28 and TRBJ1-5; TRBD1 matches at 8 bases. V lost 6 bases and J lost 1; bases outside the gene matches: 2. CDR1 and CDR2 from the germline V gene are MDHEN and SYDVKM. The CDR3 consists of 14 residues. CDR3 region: CASSWTGSNQPQHF. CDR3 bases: TGTGCCAGCAGCTGGACAGGGAGCAATCAGCCCCAGCATTTT.

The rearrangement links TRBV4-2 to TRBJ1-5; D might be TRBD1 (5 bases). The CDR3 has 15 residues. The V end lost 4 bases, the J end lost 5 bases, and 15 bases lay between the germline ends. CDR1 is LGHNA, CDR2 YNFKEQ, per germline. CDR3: CASSPESGQYQPQHF. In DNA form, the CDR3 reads TGTGCCAGCAGCCCTGAATCAGGGCAGTATCAGCCCCAGCATTTT.

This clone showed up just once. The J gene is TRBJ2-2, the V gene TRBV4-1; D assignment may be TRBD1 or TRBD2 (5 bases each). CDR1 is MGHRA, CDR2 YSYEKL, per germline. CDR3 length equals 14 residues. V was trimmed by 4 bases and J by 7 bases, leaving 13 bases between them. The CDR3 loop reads CASSRVGENGELFF. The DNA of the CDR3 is TGCGCCAGCAGCCGGGTGGGGGAAAACGGGGAGCTGTTTTTT.

Here the CDR3 reads CASTLGRVGTEAFF. In DNA form, the CDR3 reads TGTGCCAGCACCCTGGGCCGAGTAGGCACTGAAGCTTTCTTT. This chain joins TRBV5-6 and TRBJ1-1, with no clear D. Germline CDR1 SGHDT, CDR2 YYEEEE. With 6 bases removed from V and 4 bases from J, the gap between germline ends came to 16 bases. The CDR3 has 14 residues.

CDR3 DNA sequence: TGTGCCAGTAGAGACAGTTCCCTCTCTGGGGCCAACGTCCTGACTTTC. It encodes CASRDSSLSGANVLTF. This chain connects TRBV19 to TRBJ2-6, with D possibly matching TRBD1 (5 bases). This CDR3 contains 16 residues. Germline CDR1 and CDR2: LNHDA and SQIVND (reference sequence). Trimming stripped 6 bases from V and 0 bases from J, with 12 bases between.

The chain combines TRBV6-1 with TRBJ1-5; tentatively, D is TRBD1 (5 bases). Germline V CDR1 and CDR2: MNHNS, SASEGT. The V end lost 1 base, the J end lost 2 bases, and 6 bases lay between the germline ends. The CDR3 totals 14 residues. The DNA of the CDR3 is TGTGCCAGCAGTGAAGTGACAGGCAATCAGCCCCAGCATTTT. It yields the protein CASSEVTGNQPQHF.

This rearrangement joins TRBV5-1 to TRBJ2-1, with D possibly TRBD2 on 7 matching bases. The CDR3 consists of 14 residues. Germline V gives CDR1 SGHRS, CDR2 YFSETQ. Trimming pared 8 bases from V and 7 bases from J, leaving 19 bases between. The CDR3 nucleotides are TGCGCCAGTGCTTTAGTGCGGGGGCTGAATGAGCAGTTCTTC. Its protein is CASALVRGLNEQFF. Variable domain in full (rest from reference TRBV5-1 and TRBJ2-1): KAGVTQTPRYLIKTRGQQVTLSCSPISGHRSVSWYQQTPGQGLQFLFEYFSETQRNKGNFPGRFSGRQFSNSRSEMNVSTLELGDSALYLCASALVRGLNEQFFGPGTRLTVL.

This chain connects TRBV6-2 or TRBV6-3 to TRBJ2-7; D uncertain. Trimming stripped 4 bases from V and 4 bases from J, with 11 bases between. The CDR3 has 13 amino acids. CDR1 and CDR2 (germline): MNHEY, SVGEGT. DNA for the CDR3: TGTGCCAGCAGTTTGGAAATCGGGTACGAGCAGTACTTC. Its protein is CASSLEIGYEQYF.

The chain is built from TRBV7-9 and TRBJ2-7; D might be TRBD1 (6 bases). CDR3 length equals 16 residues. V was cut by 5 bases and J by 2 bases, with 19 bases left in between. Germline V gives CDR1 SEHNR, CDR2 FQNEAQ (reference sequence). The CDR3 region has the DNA TGTGCCAGCAGCGGTGGTACCGGGACATTCCCCTACGAGCAGTACTTC. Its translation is CASSGGTGTFPYEQYF.

This CDR3 is CASSLVQGYEQYF. For the CDR3, the DNA is TGCGCCAGCAGCTTGGTTCAGGGCTACGAGCAGTACTTC. The rearrangement uses TRBV5-1 and TRBJ2-7; perhaps TRBD1 as D (5 bases). The CDR3 runs to 13 residues. The V and J ends lost 0 bases and 3 bases respectively, with 7 bases between them. Looked up from germline, CDR1 is SGHRS and CDR2 is YFSETQ. The variable domain in full, completed from reference TRBV5-1 and TRBJ2-7, reads KAGVTQTPRYLIKTRGQQVTLSCSPISGHRSVSWYQQTPGQGLQFLFEYFSETQRNKGNFPGRFSGRQFSNSRSEMNVSTLELGDSALYLCASSLVQGYEQYFGPGTRLTVT.

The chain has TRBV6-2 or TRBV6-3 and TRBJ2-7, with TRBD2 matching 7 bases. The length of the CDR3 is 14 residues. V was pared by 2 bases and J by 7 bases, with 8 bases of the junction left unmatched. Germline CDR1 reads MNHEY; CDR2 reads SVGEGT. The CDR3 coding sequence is TGTGCCAGCAGTTACGGGAGGGCGCGCGGGGAGCAGTACTTC. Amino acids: CASSYGRARGEQYF.

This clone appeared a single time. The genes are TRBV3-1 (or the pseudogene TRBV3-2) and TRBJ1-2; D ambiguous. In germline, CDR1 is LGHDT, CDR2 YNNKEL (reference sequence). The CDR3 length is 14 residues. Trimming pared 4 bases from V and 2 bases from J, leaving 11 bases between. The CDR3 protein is CASSPELGNYGYTF. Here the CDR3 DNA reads TGTGCCAGCAGCCCCGAGCTGGGGAACTATGGCTACACCTTC.

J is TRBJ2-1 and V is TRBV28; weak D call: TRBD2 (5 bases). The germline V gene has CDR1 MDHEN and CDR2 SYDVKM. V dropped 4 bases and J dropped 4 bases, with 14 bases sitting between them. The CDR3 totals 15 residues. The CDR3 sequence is CASSSPLAKYNEQFF. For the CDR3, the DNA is TGTGCCAGCAGTTCCCCCTTAGCGAAATACAATGAGCAGTTCTTC.

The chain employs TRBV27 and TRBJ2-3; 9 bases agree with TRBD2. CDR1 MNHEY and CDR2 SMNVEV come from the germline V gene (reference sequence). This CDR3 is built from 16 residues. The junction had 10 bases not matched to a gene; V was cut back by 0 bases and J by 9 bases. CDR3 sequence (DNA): TGTGCCAGCAGTTTATCAAGCGGGAGGCCCAAGGGGACGCAGTATTTT. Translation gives CASSLSSGRPKGTQYF.